These T cell receptor beta chains were read from a single sample in a study of cytomegalovirus exposure and HLA in healthy donors. Measured with immunoSEQ multiplex PCR; TCRdb has only the in-frame clones, and not every one. The sample yields approximately 160,000 clones, about three fifths seen once. The specimen was PBMCs. The receptors were gathered from a woman in her twenties or thirties in good health and CMV-seropositive. Each CDR3 is given with its conserved first and last residue. D genes are given only for firm matches. Not all rows give a size; the values are once, few, many and, for expanded clones, a class.

D	V	size	J	CDR3	DNA
NA	TRBV25-1	NA	TRBJ2-1	CASSHRGSLVDEQFF	TGTGCCAGCAGTCATAGGGGTAGTTTGGTGGATGAGCAGTTCTTC
NA	TRBV6-5	once	TRBJ2-7	CASGGSQSSYEQYF	TGTGCCAGCGGCGGCAGTCAGAGCTCCTACGAGCAGTACTTC
NA	TRBV27	NA	TRBJ1-6	CASSSPGGTGNSPLHF	TGTGCCAGCAGTTCCCCCGGAGGTACCGGTAATTCACCCCTCCACTTT
TRBD2	TRBV6-1	few	TRBJ2-1	CASSEGLATNEQFF	TGTGCCAGCAGTGAGGGACTAGCGACGAATGAGCAGTTCTTC
NA	TRBV9	few	TRBJ1-4	CASSVDVSYEKLFF	TGTGCCAGCAGCGTAGATGTCAGTTACGAAAAACTGTTTTTT
NA	TRBV9	NA	TRBJ2-5	CASSVGAGGETQYF	TGTGCCAGCAGCGTAGGGGCTGGAGGGGAGACCCAGTACTTC
TRBD1	TRBV11-2	NA	TRBJ1-6	CASSEASHRTGGSPLHF	TGTGCCAGCAGCGAAGCCTCGCACCGGACAGGGGGTTCACCCCTCCACTTT
NA	TRBV15	few	TRBJ1-4	CATGRRGHGEKLFF	TGTGCCACCGGGCGGCGGGGTCACGGAGAAAAACTGTTTTTT
NA	TRBV7-3	few	TRBJ2-2	CASSRRGSAGELFF	TGTGCCAGCAGCCGAAGGGGTTCGGCCGGGGAGCTGTTTTTT
NA	TRBV7-3	NA	TRBJ2-3	CASSSSRYADTQYF	TGTGCCAGCAGCTCGTCCCGCTACGCAGATACGCAGTATTTT
TRBD1	TRBV28	NA	TRBJ1-5	CASSSSGQGDQPQHF	TGTGCCAGCAGTTCCTCGGGACAGGGGGATCAGCCCCAGCATTTT
NA	TRBV19	NA	TRBJ2-5	CASTQTRGETQYF	TGTGCCAGTACCCAAACCAGGGGAGAGACCCAGTACTTC
TRBD1	TRBV30	NA	TRBJ1-1	CAWNRWTGVTEAFF	TGTGCCTGGAACCGCTGGACAGGGGTCACTGAAGCTTTCTTT
NA	TRBV27	NA	TRBJ2-2	CASSSGGLNTGELFF	TGTGCCAGCAGTTCAGGCGGACTGAACACCGGGGAGCTGTTTTTT
NA	TRBV4-1	few	TRBJ1-1	CASSLDSYTEAFF	TGCGCCAGCAGCCTAGACTCGTACACTGAAGCTTTCTTT
NA	TRBV19	few	TRBJ1-1	CASSIGGQTEAFF	TGTGCCAGTAGTATCGGGGGTCAGACTGAAGCTTTCTTT
TRBD1	TRBV29-1	NA	TRBJ1-5	CSVLTGYSNQPQHF	TGCAGCGTTTTGACAGGGTATAGCAATCAGCCCCAGCATTTT
TRBD2	TRBV25-1	NA	TRBJ2-6	CASQSGTSGANVLTF	TGTGCCAGTCAATCGGGGACTAGCGGGGCCAACGTCCTGACTTTC
NA	TRBV10-3	few	TRBJ1-3	CAASRGGSGNTIYF	TGTGCCGCCTCTAGAGGGGGTAGTGGAAACACCATATATTTT
NA	TRBV29-1	NA	TRBJ2-1	CSGAARAMVNEQFF	TGCAGCGGTGCTGCGAGGGCCATGGTGAATGAGCAGTTCTTC
NA	TRBV13	NA	TRBJ2-1	CASKALATQNEQFF	TGTGCCAGCAAAGCTCTTGCTACGCAAAATGAGCAGTTCTTC
NA	TRBV18	NA	TRBJ2-2	CASSPARGAYTGELFF	TGTGCCAGCTCACCAGCAAGGGGCGCCTACACCGGGGAGCTGTTTTTT
TRBD2	TRBV6-1	NA	TRBJ2-7	CASSEAGGRLAGEYEQYF	TGTGCCAGCAGTGAGGCGGGAGGGCGACTAGCGGGGGAGTACGAGCAGTACTTC
NA	TRBV7-9	NA	TRBJ2-7	CASSLGGTATYEQYF	TGTGCCAGCAGCTTAGGCGGGACAGCCACCTACGAGCAGTACTTC
TRBD2	TRBV9	NA	TRBJ2-1	CASSVATGTRAEEEQFF	TGTGCCAGCAGCGTAGCTACGGGGACTAGAGCGGAAGAGGAGCAGTTCTTC
NA	TRBV5-1	few	TRBJ2-2	CASSRGGDTGELFF	TGCGCCAGCAGTCGAGGGGGGGACACCGGGGAGCTGTTTTTT
NA	TRBV6-1	NA	TRBJ1-3	CASTLGGAWGNTIYF	TGTGCCAGCACCTTGGGGGGGGCGTGGGGAAACACCATATATTTT
NA	TRBV9	once	TRBJ2-1	CASSALSGGGGGEQFF	TGCGCCAGCAGCGCCCTGAGTGGAGGGGGGGGCGGGGAGCAGTTCTTC
NA	TRBV15	NA	TRBJ2-2	CATSREDRAGTGELFF	TGTGCCACCAGCAGAGAAGATAGAGCGGGCACCGGGGAGCTGTTTTTT
TRBD1	TRBV11-3	NA	TRBJ2-7	CASSPKTGDHEQYF	TGTGCCAGCAGCCCGAAGACAGGGGACCACGAGCAGTACTTC
NA	TRBV10-3	NA	TRBJ2-1	CAISGEVATEQFF	TGTGCCATCAGTGGGGAGGTCGCGACTGAGCAGTTCTTC
NA	TRBV27	few	TRBJ1-2	CASSFNSFVGYTF	TGTGCCAGCAGTTTTAATAGTTTTGTAGGCTACACCTTC
NA	TRBV13	NA	TRBJ1-1	CASSLGGGAEAFF	TGTGCCAGCAGCTTAGGGGGGGGTGCTGAAGCTTTCTTT
NA	TRBV7-8	few	TRBJ2-5	CASSLGRGAETQYF	TGTGCCAGCAGCTTAGGGCGGGGAGCAGAGACCCAGTACTTC
NA	TRBV5-1	NA	TRBJ1-6	CASRSTSSGSPLHF	TGCGCCAGCAGGTCCACGTCCTCGGGTTCACCCCTCCACTTT
NA	TRBV5-1	few	TRBJ1-2	CASSPYGQLYGYTF	TGCGCCAGCAGCCCCTACGGACAGCTATATGGCTACACCTTC
TRBD1	TRBV6-5	NA	TRBJ1-5	CASSRKPGGHQPQHF	TGTGCCAGCAGTCGTAAACCAGGGGGCCATCAGCCCCAGCATTTT
NA	TRBV11-1	NA	TRBJ2-7	CASRSADRPYEQYF	TGTGCCAGCAGATCCGCAGACAGGCCCTACGAGCAGTACTTC
NA	TRBV7-9	NA	TRBJ1-6	CASSLVQNSPLHF	TGTGCCAGCAGCTTAGTTCAGAATTCACCCCTCCACTTT
NA	TRBV7-2	NA	TRBJ2-3	CASSFSLASTDTQYF	TGTGCCAGCAGCTTTTCGCTAGCCAGCACAGATACGCAGTATTTT
NA	TRBV2	NA	TRBJ1-1	CASSLSEAFF	TGTGCCAGCAGCCTGAGTGAAGCTTTCTTT
TRBD2	TRBV5-1	NA	TRBJ2-7	CASSLGLAGGQSEQYF	TGCGCCAGCAGCTTGGGACTAGCGGGAGGGCAGAGTGAGCAGTACTTC
TRBD1	TRBV7-9	NA	TRBJ2-7	CASSGGQGSYLEQYF	TGTGCCAGCAGCGGGGGACAGGGATCCTACCTCGAGCAGTACTTC
NA	TRBV2	NA	TRBJ2-1	CASSQDSGEQFF	TGTGCCAGCAGCCAGGACTCGGGTGAGCAGTTCTTC
NA	TRBV5-4	NA	TRBJ2-1	CASSGLLPGEQFF	TGTGCCAGCAGCGGACTACTCCCAGGTGAGCAGTTCTTC
NA	TRBV30	NA	TRBJ1-1	CAWNRAPGDTEAFF	TGTGCCTGGAACCGGGCCCCGGGGGACACTGAAGCTTTCTTT
NA	TRBV4-1	NA	TRBJ2-7	CASSPQHRDTIYEQYF	TGCGCCAGCAGCCCTCAACACCGGGACACAATCTACGAGCAGTACTTC
TRBD2	TRBV27	NA	TRBJ2-7	CASSLWTRENLITYEQYF	TGTGCCAGCAGTTTATGGACGCGGGAGAACCTTATAACCTACGAGCAGTACTTC
NA	TRBV2	few	TRBJ1-2	CASLDSTWTPRGYTF	TGTGCCAGCCTAGACAGCACCTGGACACCACGAGGCTACACCTTC
NA	TRBV7-9	NA	TRBJ2-3	CASSGGRITDTQYF	TGTGCCAGCAGTGGGGGGAGGATCACAGATACGCAGTATTTT
TRBD1	TRBV6-1	NA	TRBJ2-7	CASSEITGGRGF	TGTGCCAGCAGTGAAATAACAGGGGGCCGGGGTTTC